The T cell receptor (beta chain) under discussion was sequenced for a study of T cells in Graves' hyperthyroidism and ophthalmopathy. Broader study findings: It was a median about 6.5 months before onset that the model predicted ophthalmopathy.

V dropped 1 base and J dropped 9 bases, with 21 bases sitting between them. CDR1 and CDR2 from the germline V gene are DFQATT and SNEGSKA (reference sequence). This CDR3 spans 15 amino acids. TCR beta CDR3 regions were amplified from RNA. First-round RT-PCR of the TCR CDR3 relied on the HTBI primer set. TCRdb processed the multiplex PCR reads anew with MiXCR; each CDR3 protein has one entry. This table has about 760,000 distinct CDR3 sequences, approximately 40% appearing once. Concerning this clonotype: The antigen is unknown. A much larger clone differs by one base, so this may be a read error.

What was sequenced was blood. This TCR was recovered from a woman in her thirties or forties with Graves' hyperthyroidism. The chain uses TRBV20-1 and TRBJ1-1; TRBD1 is a possible D gene (5 bases). This CDR3 reads CSARAPGSRGSKAFF. CDR3 sequence (DNA): TGCAGTGCTAGAGCCCCAGGGAGTAGAGGTTCGAAAGCTTTCTTT.